These 22 T cell receptor beta chains were sequenced from one sample in a study of cytomegalovirus exposure and HLA in healthy donors. The PCR had 60 Vbeta and 13 Jbeta primers. Method: immunoSEQ multiplex PCR; TCRdb's copy keeps in-frame clones and lacks some. The sample records 150,000 to 200,000 clones, roughly 79% being singletons. The material sequenced was PBMCs. These receptors all come from a woman between 45 and 60 years old in good health and CMV-seropositive.

The chain is built from TRBV27 and TRBJ1-2; 7 nucleotides align to TRBD1. V shed 0 bases, J shed 6 bases, and the junction held 13 bases outside the gene matches. Germline loops: CDR1 MNHEY, CDR2 SMNVEV (reference sequence). The CDR3 consists of 17 residues. As DNA, the CDR3 is TGTGCCAGCAGTTTATCGATCGGGGACAGCCTATATCATGGCTACACCTTC. It encodes CASSLSIGDSLYHGYTF.

CDR3 DNA sequence: TGTGCCAGCAGTGTACAGGGGATCCCTAATTCACCCCTCCACTTT. Protein: CASSVQGIPNSPLHF. The gene calls are TRBV2 and TRBJ1-6; 7 bases match TRBD1. The trim removed 4 bases at V and 6 bases at J, leaving 6 bases unmatched. CDR3 length: 15 residues. Germline CDR1 is SNHLY and CDR2 is FYNNEI.

The chain couples TRBV6-5 to TRBJ2-4; D might be TRBD2 (7 bases). This CDR3 is 13 amino acids long. Trimming stripped 9 bases from V and 3 bases from J, with 12 bases between. CDR1 and CDR2 from the germline V gene are MNHEY and SVGAGI. As DNA, the CDR3 is TGTGCCAGTAGGGGGGGTGGCAAAAACATTCAGTACTTC. Protein product: CASRGGGKNIQYF.

The chain uses TRBV28 and TRBJ1-5; D ambiguous. V dropped 5 bases and J dropped 9 bases, with 14 bases sitting between them. This CDR3 has 13 residues. Germline loops: CDR1 MDHEN, CDR2 SYDVKM. CDR3 amino acids: CASSPPVVTPQHF. The CDR3 nucleotides are TGTGCCAGCAGTCCCCCGGTCGTTACGCCCCAGCATTTT.

DNA of the CDR3: TGTGCCAGCAGCCCAACTCCGGGGGGCTTGGGAGGAAACACCATATATTTT. Protein: CASSPTPGGLGGNTIYF. The chain joins TRBV9 to TRBJ1-3; D possibly corresponds to TRBD1 (6 bases). The CDR3 has 17 residues. V was shortened by 4 bases and J by 4 bases, with 21 bases between the two germline ends. Germline V gene sequence: CDR1 SGDLS, CDR2 YYNGEE.

This chain joins TRBV2 and TRBJ1-5, with D perhaps TRBD1 (5 bases). Trimming took 7 bases from V and 0 from J, leaving 13 bases between them. The CDR3 consists of 15 residues. CDR1 is SNHLY and CDR2 is FYNNEI in the germline V gene. The CDR3 reads CASNRGGGSNQPQHF. The CDR3 bases are TGTGCCAGCAATCGGGGGGGTGGTAGCAATCAGCCCCAGCATTTT.

The chain joins TRBV6-1 to TRBJ2-5; D unclear. The DNA end favors TRBJ2-7, so the J call may be wrong. The CDR3 covers 14 residues. CDR1 and CDR2 from the germline V gene are MNHNS and SASEGT. CDR3 DNA: TGTGCCAGCAGTAGTCTATGGAGCTCCTACGAGCAGTACTTC. Protein product: CASSSLWSSYEQYF.

This clone was seen once. V and J are TRBV9 and TRBJ2-1; D may be TRBD1 (6 bases). CDR1 and CDR2 from the germline V gene are SGDLS and YYNGEE. The CDR3 has 14 amino acids. Trimming removed 0 bases at V and 7 bases at J, with 11 bases between. The chain's CDR3 is CASSVGRGANEQFF. For the CDR3, the DNA is TGTGCCAGCAGCGTAGGCAGGGGCGCGAATGAGCAGTTCTTC.

This clone showed up many times. CDR3: CASRLTGTTQYF. As DNA, the CDR3 is TGTGCCAGCAGGTTAACGGGAACGACCCAGTACTTC. V and J are TRBV2 and TRBJ2-5; tentatively, D is TRBD2 (5 bases). With 6 bases removed from V and 7 bases from J, the gap between germline ends came to 12 bases. This CDR3 is built from 12 residues. Germline CDR1 is SNHLY and CDR2 is FYNNEI.

The chain joins TRBV30 to TRBJ1-1; no reliable D call. Per germline, CDR1 GTSNPN and CDR2 SVGIG (reference sequence). The CDR3 is 13 residues long. Trimming pared 0 bases from V and 1 base from J, leaving 6 bases between. The CDR3 nucleotides are TGTGCCTGGAGTGTACAGAGGAACACTGAAGCTTTCTTT. Translation: CAWSVQRNTEAFF.

J is TRBJ2-1 and V is TRBV6-5, with 14 bases matching TRBD2. The junction had 6 bases not matched to a gene; V was cut back by 6 bases and J by 8 bases. From germline, CDR1 is MNHEY and CDR2 SVGAGI. The CDR3 length is 15 residues. Written as DNA, the CDR3 is TGTGCCAGCAGATCGGGGACTAGCGGGAGCTATGAGCAGTTCTTC. Protein product: CASRSGTSGSYEQFF.

This clone has a single count. This chain links TRBV9 with TRBJ1-2; TRBD1 aligns across 9 bases. CDR1 is SGDLS and CDR2 is YYNGEE in the germline V gene. Germline trimming cut 3 bases from V and 6 bases from J; bases unmatched to any gene: 9. The CDR3 totals 15 residues. The CDR3 loop reads CASSGRDRAPNGYTF. Here the CDR3 DNA reads TGTGCCAGCAGCGGCCGGGACAGGGCCCCAAATGGCTACACCTTC. Full variable domain (missing parts from reference TRBV9 and TRBJ1-2): DSGVTQTPKHLITATGQRVTLRCSPRSGDLSVYWYQQSLDQGLQFLIQYYNGEERAKGNILERFSAQQFPDLHSELNLSSLELGDSALYFCASSGRDRAPNGYTFGSGTRLTVV.

The V and J genes are TRBV4-1 and TRBJ1-3, with D hard to call. The CDR3 is made up of 14 amino acids. Germline lookup yields CDR1 MGHRA and CDR2 YSYEKL. V was clipped by 4 bases and J by 4 bases, with 11 bases between them. CDR3 nucleotides: TGCGCCAGCAGCCCCCTTCCCGGGGGAAACACCATATATTTT. Protein: CASSPLPGGNTIYF.

Only a few counts were recorded for this clone. The CDR3 sequence: CASSSPQGTYEQYF. DNA for the CDR3: TGTGCCAGCAGCTCTCCGCAGGGCACCTACGAGCAGTACTTC. V gene TRBV6-5 combines with J gene TRBJ2-7; TRBD1 might be the D (5 bases). This CDR3 contains 14 residues. The ends were cut back, 6 bases at V and 2 bases at J, with 14 bases in the middle. Looked up from germline, CDR1 is MNHEY and CDR2 is SVGAGI.

The genes are TRBV6-5 and TRBJ1-2; D gene ambiguous. Germline V gene sequence: CDR1 MNHEY, CDR2 SVGAGI. The CDR3 covers 12 residues. With 2 bases removed from V and 9 bases from J, the gap between germline ends came to 10 bases. The CDR3 sequence is CASSYNSFRYTF. CDR3 nucleotide sequence: TGTGCCAGCAGTTACAACTCTTTTCGCTACACCTTC.

This chain uses TRBV5-1 with TRBJ1-2; D call uncertain. The CDR3 runs to 15 residues. V was cut by 0 bases and J by 8 bases, with 17 bases left in between. CDR1 and CDR2 (germline): SGHRS, YFSETQ. DNA of the CDR3: TGCGCCAGCAGCTTGGGGGATACAAGCGGGAAAGGCTACACCTTC. It is translated as CASSLGDTSGKGYTF.

The rearrangement links TRBV11-2 to TRBJ2-6; 9 bases are shared with TRBD1. The CDR3 length is 16 residues. V lost 3 bases to trimming and J lost 2 bases; unmatched junction nucleotides: 2. CDR1 and CDR2 from the germline V gene are SGHAT and FQNNGV. The DNA of the CDR3 is TGTGCCAGCAGCTTTGGGACAGGGACTGGGGCCAACGTCCTGACTTTC. Residues: CASSFGTGTGANVLTF.

CDR3 DNA: TGTGCCAGCAGCGCCGCCGCGGACCTTCAGGGTGGCTACACCTTC. Translation: CASSAAADLQGGYTF. V usage is TRBV7-9 and J usage is TRBJ1-2; weak D call: TRBD1 (5 bases). Per the germline V gene, CDR1 is SEHNR and CDR2 is FQNEAQ (reference sequence). Trimming removed 5 bases at V and 7 bases at J, with 20 bases between. The CDR3 sequence is 15 residues long.

The rearrangement links TRBV28 to TRBJ2-6; maybe TRBD1 (6 bases). The germline CDR1 and CDR2 sequences are MDHEN and SYDVKM. The CDR3 is 18 amino acids. V lost 3 bases and J 0 bases, leaving 15 bases between the germline ends. CDR3 sequence reads: CASSFNSRGYSGANVLTF. The CDR3 nucleotides are TGTGCCAGCAGTTTCAACTCCAGGGGCTACTCTGGGGCCAACGTCCTGACTTTC.

The chain employs TRBV27 and TRBJ2-2; D gene uncertain. CDR1 and CDR2 from the germline V gene are MNHEY and SMNVEV (reference sequence). V lost 5 bases, J lost 7 bases, and 8 bases lay in between. The CDR3 loop spans 12 amino acids. Written as DNA, the CDR3 is TGTGCCAGCAGTGGAGAGGTCGGGGAGCTGTTTTTT. It is translated as CASSGEVGELFF.

The chain uses TRBV28 and TRBJ2-1, with D hard to call. This CDR3 has 13 residues. CDR1 and CDR2 (germline): MDHEN, SYDVKM. CDR3 DNA sequence: TGTGCAGATCGAGAAAGCTCCTACAATGAGCAGTTCTTC. This codes for CADRESSYNEQFF.

V usage is TRBV27 and J usage is TRBJ1-6, with D maybe TRBD1 (6 bases). The CDR3 has 16 residues. Germline CDR1 and CDR2: MNHEY and SMNVEV (reference sequence). Trimming took 2 bases from V and 5 from J, leaving 13 bases between them. The CDR3, as DNA: TGTGCCAGCAGTTTAAGGGGGGGAGTCGATAATTCACCCCTCCACTTT. Residues: CASSLRGGVDNSPLHF.